This T cell receptor (beta chain) was found in a study of blood T cell repertoires in COVID-19. Study-wide background: Both acute and convalescent COVID-19 samples were obtained from the United States, Italy and Spain.

Using immunoSEQ multiplex PCR, the repertoire was profiled, and TCRdb retains in-frame clones only, with some absent. The profile shows approximately 350,000 clones, around 92% of them singletons. CDR1 SNHLY and CDR2 FYNNEI come from the germline V gene. The CDR3 consists of 14 residues. The V and J ends lost 4 bases and 2 bases respectively, with 9 bases between them. The V call is TRBV2, the J call TRBJ1-5, with TRBD1 as a possible D gene (6 bases). This clonotype was obtained from a woman under 40 with COVID-19, enrolled during active disease. The sample comprised peripheral blood. The CDR3, as DNA: TGTGCCAGCAGTGGACAGGTGGGCAATCAGCCCCAGCATTTT. Translating gives CASSGQVGNQPQHF.